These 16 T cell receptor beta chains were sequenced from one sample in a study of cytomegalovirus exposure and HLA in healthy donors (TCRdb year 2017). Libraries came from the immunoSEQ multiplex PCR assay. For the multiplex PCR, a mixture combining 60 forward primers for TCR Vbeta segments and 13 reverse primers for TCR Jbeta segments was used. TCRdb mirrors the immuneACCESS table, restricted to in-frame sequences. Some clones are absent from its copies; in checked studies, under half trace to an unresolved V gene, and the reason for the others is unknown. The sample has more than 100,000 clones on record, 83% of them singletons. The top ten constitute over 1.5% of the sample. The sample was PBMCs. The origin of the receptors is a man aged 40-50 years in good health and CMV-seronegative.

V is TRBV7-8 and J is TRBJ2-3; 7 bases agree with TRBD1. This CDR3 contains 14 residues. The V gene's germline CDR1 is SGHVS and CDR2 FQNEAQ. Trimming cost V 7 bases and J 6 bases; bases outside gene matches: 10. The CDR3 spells CASTLTGERDTQYF. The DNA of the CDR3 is TGTGCCAGCACATTAACAGGGGAGCGGGATACGCAGTATTTT.

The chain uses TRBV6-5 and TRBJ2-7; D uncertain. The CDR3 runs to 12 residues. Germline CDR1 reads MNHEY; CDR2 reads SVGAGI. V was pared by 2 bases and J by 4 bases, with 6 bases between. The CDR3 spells CASSYTPYEQYF. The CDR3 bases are TGTGCCAGCAGTTACACTCCTTACGAGCAGTACTTC.

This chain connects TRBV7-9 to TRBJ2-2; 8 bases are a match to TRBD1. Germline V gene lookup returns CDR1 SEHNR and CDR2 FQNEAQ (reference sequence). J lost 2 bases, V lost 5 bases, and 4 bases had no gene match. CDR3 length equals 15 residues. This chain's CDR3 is CASSEGQDNTGELFF. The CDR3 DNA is TGTGCCAGCAGCGAGGGACAGGATAACACCGGGGAGCTGTTTTTT.

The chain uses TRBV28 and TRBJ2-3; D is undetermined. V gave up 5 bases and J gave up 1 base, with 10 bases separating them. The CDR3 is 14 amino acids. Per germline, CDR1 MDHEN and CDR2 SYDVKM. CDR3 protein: CASSPGDGTDTQYF. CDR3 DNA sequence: TGTGCCAGCAGTCCTGGAGACGGCACAGATACGCAGTATTTT.

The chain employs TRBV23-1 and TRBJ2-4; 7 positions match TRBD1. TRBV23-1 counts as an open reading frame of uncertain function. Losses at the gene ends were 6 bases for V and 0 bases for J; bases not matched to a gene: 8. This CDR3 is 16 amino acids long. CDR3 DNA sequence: TGCGCCAGCAGGAGACAGGGTTTACAAGCCAAAAACATTCAGTACTTC. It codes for CASRRQGLQAKNIQYF.

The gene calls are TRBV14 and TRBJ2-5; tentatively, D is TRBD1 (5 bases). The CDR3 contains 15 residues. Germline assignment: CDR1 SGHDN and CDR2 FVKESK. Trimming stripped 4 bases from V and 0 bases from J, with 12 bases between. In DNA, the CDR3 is TGTGCCAGCAGCCCACGACAGAACGACCAAGAGACCCAGTACTTC. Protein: CASSPRQNDQETQYF.

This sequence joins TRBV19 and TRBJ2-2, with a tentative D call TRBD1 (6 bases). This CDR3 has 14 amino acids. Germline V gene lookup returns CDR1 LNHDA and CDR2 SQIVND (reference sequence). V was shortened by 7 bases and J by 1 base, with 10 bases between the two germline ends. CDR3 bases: TGTGCCAGTAAGAAGGGACAGAACACCGGGGAGCTGTTTTTT. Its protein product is CASKKGQNTGELFF.

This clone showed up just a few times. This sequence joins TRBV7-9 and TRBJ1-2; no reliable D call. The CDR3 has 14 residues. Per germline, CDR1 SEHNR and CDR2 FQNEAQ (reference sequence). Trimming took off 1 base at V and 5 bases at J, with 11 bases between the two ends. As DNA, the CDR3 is TGTGCCAGCAGCTTAGAAGCGGGGAGATATGGCTACACCTTC. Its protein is CASSLEAGRYGYTF. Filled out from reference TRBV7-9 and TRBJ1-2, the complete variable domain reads DTGVSQNPRHKITKRGQNVTFRCDPISEHNRLYWYRQTLGQGPEFLTYFQNEAQLEKSRLLSDRFSAERPKGSFSTLEIQRTEQGDSAMYLCASSLEAGRYGYTFGSGTRLTVV.

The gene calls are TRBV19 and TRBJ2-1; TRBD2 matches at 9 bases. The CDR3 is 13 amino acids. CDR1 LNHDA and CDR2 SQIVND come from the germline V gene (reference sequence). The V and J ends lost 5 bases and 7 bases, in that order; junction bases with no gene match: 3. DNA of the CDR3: TGTGCCAGTAGTTCGACTAGCGGTAATGAGCAGTTCTTC. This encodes CASSSTSGNEQFF.

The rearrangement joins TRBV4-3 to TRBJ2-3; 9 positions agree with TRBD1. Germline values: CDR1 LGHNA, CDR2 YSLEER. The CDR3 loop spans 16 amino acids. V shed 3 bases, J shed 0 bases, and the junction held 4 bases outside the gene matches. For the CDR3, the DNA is TGCGCCAGCAGCCACTCGACAGGGGGTAGCACAGATACGCAGTATTTT. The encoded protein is CASSHSTGGSTDTQYF.

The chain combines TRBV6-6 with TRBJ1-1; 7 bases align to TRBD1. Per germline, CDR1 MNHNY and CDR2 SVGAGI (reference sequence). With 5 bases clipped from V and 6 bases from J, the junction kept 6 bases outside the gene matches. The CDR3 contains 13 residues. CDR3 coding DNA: TGTGCCAGCAGTGTGGCCGGGACAGCTGAAGCTTTCTTT. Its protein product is CASSVAGTAEAFF.

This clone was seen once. CDR3 residues: CASSRTSGSYNEQFF. The CDR3, as DNA: TGTGCCAGTAGCCGGACTAGCGGGAGCTACAATGAGCAGTTCTTC. J is TRBJ2-1 and V is TRBV19; 13 nucleotides agree with TRBD2. Trimming cost V 6 bases and J 3 bases; bases outside gene matches: 2. The CDR3 is made up of 15 amino acids. Germline assignment: CDR1 LNHDA and CDR2 SQIVND (reference sequence).

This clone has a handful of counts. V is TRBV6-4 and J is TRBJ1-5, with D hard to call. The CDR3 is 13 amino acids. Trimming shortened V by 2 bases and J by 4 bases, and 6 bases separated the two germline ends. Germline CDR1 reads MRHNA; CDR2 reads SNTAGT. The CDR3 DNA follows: TGTGCCAGCAGTGACGGGGAGAATCAGCCCCAGCATTTT. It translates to CASSDGENQPQHF.

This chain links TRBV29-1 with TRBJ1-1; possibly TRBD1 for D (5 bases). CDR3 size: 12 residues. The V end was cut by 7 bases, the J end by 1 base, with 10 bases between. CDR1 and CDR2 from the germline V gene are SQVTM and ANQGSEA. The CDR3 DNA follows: TGCAGCGCCAATACAGGGAACACTGAAGCTTTCTTT. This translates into CSANTGNTEAFF.

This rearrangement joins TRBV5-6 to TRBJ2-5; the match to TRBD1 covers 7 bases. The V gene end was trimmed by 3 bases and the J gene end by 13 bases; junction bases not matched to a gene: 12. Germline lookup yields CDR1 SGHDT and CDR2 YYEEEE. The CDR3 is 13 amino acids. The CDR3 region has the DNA TGTGCCAGCAGCTCGGGACAGCCCCAAGTTCCGTACTTC. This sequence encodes CASSSGQPQVPYF.

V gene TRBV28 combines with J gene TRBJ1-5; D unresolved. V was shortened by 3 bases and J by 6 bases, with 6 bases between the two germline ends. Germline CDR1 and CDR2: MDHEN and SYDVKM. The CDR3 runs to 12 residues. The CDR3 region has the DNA TGTGCCAGCAGTTTGGGCCCTCAGCCCCAGCATTTT. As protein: CASSLGPQPQHF.